This T cell receptor beta chain was obtained from a study of T cells in localized non-small cell lung cancer. Study-wide findings and caveats: Adjacent lung held a median 57 of the top 100 tumor clones.

Assay used: immunoSEQ multiplex PCR; TCRdb lists only in-frame clones, some missing. Of 70,000 to 100,000 clones listed, approximately 90% are singletons. Notes on this clone: What it binds is not known.

This clonotype was obtained from a woman between 35 and 70 years old with stage II squamous cell lung carcinoma. The input for sequencing was PBMCs, taken before any cancer treatment.

The CDR3: CASSRGSGTDNEKLFF. The DNA of the CDR3 is TGTGCCAGCAGCCGGGGGAGCGGGACAGATAATGAAAAACTGTTTTTT. The rearrangement uses TRBV7-9 and TRBJ1-4, with 7 bases lining up with TRBD1. V lost 5 bases, J lost 4 bases, and 10 bases stayed unmatched. The CDR3 runs to 16 residues. Germline CDR1 SEHNR, CDR2 FQNEAQ (reference sequence).